This TCR beta chain was captured by sequencing in a study of cytomegalovirus exposure and HLA in healthy donors. Study-level information: Earlier work reported approximately 100 million unique TCR beta sequences from some 180 million T cells.

Points from the study as a whole: V segments that were indistinguishable, TRBV6-2 and TRBV6-3 among them, were omitted from analysis. In a later analysis, about 17,000 TCR beta sequences were associated with HLA alleles at 0.05 false discovery rate.

The CDR3 length is 15 residues, termini included. CDR1 and CDR2 from the germline V gene are SGHTA and FQGTGA. A multiplex PCR was run with 60 Vbeta primers and 13 Jbeta primers. Data came from immunoSEQ multiplex PCR; TCRdb stores just in-frame clones and leaves some out. The sample consists of 150,000 to 200,000 clones, roughly 80% of them appearing once. Of note for this clone: Its cognate antigen is unknown. The conserved phenylalanine or tryptophan normally closing the CDR3 is absent here, so this likely arose from a read error. The limits of the CDR3 on the DNA are not certain, so only TCRdb's listed CDR3 is given.

Material for sequencing was PBMCs. The receptor comes from a man aged 18-30 years in good health and CMV-seronegative. The J gene is TRBJ2-3, the V gene TRBV7-3; the listed D gene, TRBD1, was not tested against the DNA. The CDR3 loop reads CASSLRGDVGGASWV.